This T cell receptor (beta chain) was sequenced for a study of CD4+ T cells in melanoma. This clone was counted once. Its cognate antigen is unknown. TCRdb keeps only in-frame clones here, not all; method: immunoSEQ multiplex PCR. The sample contains fewer than 150,000 clones, about 93% of which appear only once. Broader study findings: Diverse differentiation states were reported for melanoma neoantigen-specific CD4+ T cells.

With V trimmed by 8 bases and J by 7 bases, 6 bases remained unmatched. The CDR3 has 14 residues. Per the germline V gene, CDR1 is MNHNS and CDR2 is SASEGT. The chain recombines TRBV6-1 with TRBJ2-1, with 12 bases fitting TRBD2. The source is a human donor with melanoma. CDR3 coding DNA: TGTGCCAGCCTAGCGGGGGGGCCCGAAAATGAGCAGTTCTTC. Protein product: CASLAGGPENEQFF.